This entry lists 27 T cell receptor beta chains sequenced from one sample in a study of naive and memory T cell subsets. General study results and limits: A few larger clonotypes appeared in naive repertoires, especially CD8, possibly memory cells re-expressing CD45RA.

Their specific antigens are unknown. Two oligonucleotides, mixed equimolar, formed the beta constant-region primer covering TRBC1 and TRBC2. Nested alpha and beta constant-region primers with the SP2 primer drove four PCR rounds on ligated cDNA. TCRdb called the UMI-ligation and nested PCR reads again in MiXCR, with one record for every CDR3 protein. The table shows roughly 100,000 distinct CDR3 sequences, with roughly 14% occurring only once. Sequenced input: naive CD8+ T cells from blood. The source is a human donor in good health.

This clonotype has a handful of counts. This chain connects TRBV7-9 to TRBJ1-1; D is ambiguous. In germline, CDR1 is SEHNR, CDR2 FQNEAQ (reference sequence). There are 14 residues in the CDR3. Trimming left V 4 bases short and J 1 base short, with 10 bases between. CDR3 protein: CASSSISGNTEAFF. In nucleotides, the CDR3 is TGTGCCAGCAGCTCCATCAGCGGGAACACTGAAGCTTTCTTT.

V usage is TRBV27 and J usage is TRBJ1-1; D is unclear. CDR1 MNHEY and CDR2 SMNVEV come from the germline V gene (reference sequence). The V end was cut by 5 bases, the J end by 10 bases, with 17 bases between. The CDR3 is 13 residues long. The CDR3 bases are TGTGCCAGCAGTCTCACCCCCCCTACGGTAGCTTTCTTT. Translated: CASSLTPPTVAFF.

This chain uses TRBV7-9 with TRBJ2-7; D is ambiguous. The CDR3 has 11 residues. The germline gives CDR1 SEHNR, CDR2 FQNEAQ (reference sequence). V was cut by 4 bases and J by 3 bases, with 4 bases left in between. The CDR3 nucleotides are TGTGCCAGCAGCTCGATCTACGAGCAGTACTTC. Its translation: CASSSIYEQYF.

This clonotype was observed a handful of times. The chain links TRBV27 to TRBJ2-7, with 9 bases aligning to TRBD1. CDR3 length: 11 amino acids. V lost 8 bases, J lost 13 bases, and 9 bases stayed unmatched. CDR1 and CDR2 (germline): MNHEY, SMNVEV (reference sequence). The CDR3 bases are TGTGCCAGCGAACGGGACAGGGTGTTTTACTTC. Amino acid sequence: CASERDRVFYF.

This clonotype was seen many times. The chain has TRBV19 and TRBJ2-7; 7 bases align to TRBD2. V shed 6 bases and J 3 bases; nucleotides not matched to a gene: 5. The V gene's germline CDR1 is LNHDA and CDR2 SQIVND (reference sequence). This CDR3 spans 13 amino acids. This CDR3 reads CASSRTSIYEQYF. The CDR3 coding sequence is TGTGCCAGTAGCCGGACTAGTATCTACGAGCAGTACTTC.

The chain recombines TRBV6-1 with TRBJ1-4; D call uncertain. Germline V gene data show CDR1 as MNHNS and CDR2 as SASEGT. V was trimmed by 3 bases and J by 0 bases, leaving 5 bases between them. The CDR3 loop spans 14 amino acids. The CDR3 DNA is TGTGCCAGCAGTGAGGAACCAACTAATGAAAAACTGTTTTTT. Amino acids: CASSEEPTNEKLFF.

Ten or more counts support this clonotype. The chain couples TRBV7-9 to TRBJ1-1, with D unresolved. CDR3 length: 10 residues. Trimming pared 3 bases from V and 5 bases from J, leaving 1 base between. Germline assignment: CDR1 SEHNR and CDR2 FQNEAQ (reference sequence). CDR3 nucleotides: TGTGCCAGCAGCTTGACTGAAGCTTTCTTT. It yields the protein CASSLTEAFF.

This clonotype occurred a few times. The CDR3 DNA reads TGTGCCACCGCTCCAGGACTAGCGGGAGAGAAGCAGTTCTTC. Translated: CATAPGLAGEKQFF. This chain uses TRBV6-4 with TRBJ2-1; 13 bases map to TRBD2. V dropped 10 bases and J dropped 11; count of bases not matched to a gene: 11. This CDR3 contains 14 residues. Looked up from germline, CDR1 is MRHNA and CDR2 is SNTAGT.

V is TRBV11-2 and J is TRBJ1-3; tentative D call: TRBD1 (6 bases). The CDR3 runs to 18 residues. The V end was cut by 3 bases, the J end by 0 bases, with 18 bases between. Germline CDR1 is SGHAT and CDR2 is FQNNGV. CDR3 DNA sequence: TGTGCCAGCAGCTTCTTGATAGGGGGGGAACACTCTGGAAACACCATATATTTT. Its protein is CASSFLIGGEHSGNTIYF.

This clonotype was found a few times. The gene calls are TRBV9 and TRBJ1-1; possible D gene TRBD1, 5 bases. Germline CDR1 and CDR2: SGDLS and YYNGEE. This CDR3 has 14 residues. Trimming pared 3 bases from V and 5 bases from J, leaving 14 bases between. The DNA of the CDR3 is TGTGCCAGCAGCGGGGCAGGGACGGGGACTGAAGCTTTCTTT. Encoded protein: CASSGAGTGTEAFF.

The chain combines TRBV24-1 with TRBJ2-5, with unresolved D. The CDR3 has 13 amino acids. Between the trimmed V and J ends, which lost 10 bases and 0 bases, there was a span of 11 bases. Germline values: CDR1 KGHDR, CDR2 SFDVKD. CDR3 in DNA: TGTGCCACATCTGGGCCGGACCAAGAGACCCAGTACTTC. Translation: CATSGPDQETQYF.

The CDR3 sequence: CASSREPGLAGGAYNEQFF. CDR3 nucleotides: TGTGCCAGCAGTCGAGAACCGGGACTAGCGGGAGGGGCCTACAATGAGCAGTTCTTC. The chain couples TRBV11-3 to TRBJ2-1; the match to TRBD2 covers 16 bases. With 6 bases clipped from V and 2 bases from J, the junction kept 10 bases outside the gene matches. This CDR3 has 19 amino acids. Germline V gives CDR1 SGHNT, CDR2 YENEEA.

J is TRBJ2-3 and V is TRBV7-9; 7 positions match TRBD2. Germline lookup yields CDR1 SEHNR and CDR2 FQNEAQ (reference sequence). Germline trimming cut 6 bases from V and 2 bases from J; bases unmatched to any gene: 14. CDR3 length: 17 residues. The CDR3 reads CASSSASGKVSTDTQYF. The CDR3 coding sequence is TGTGCCAGCAGTTCGGCTAGCGGAAAGGTGTCCACAGATACGCAGTATTTT. The full variable domain, in which reference TRBV7-9 and TRBJ2-3 provide the parts outside the CDR3, is DTGVSQNPRHKITKRGQNVTFRCDPISEHNRLYWYRQTLGQGPEFLTYFQNEAQLEKSRLLSDRFSAERPKGSFSTLEIQRTEQGDSAMYLCASSSASGKVSTDTQYFGPGTRLTVL.

The J gene is TRBJ1-5, the V gene TRBV6-6; D remains unclear. The ends were cut back, 5 bases at V and 0 bases at J, with 23 bases in the middle. There are 19 residues in the CDR3. The germline gives CDR1 MNHNY, CDR2 SVGAGI (reference sequence). CDR3 sequence (DNA): TGTGCCAGCAGTGACCCTGTTTGGCAGGCTCAGTATAGCAATCAGCCCCAGCATTTT. Protein: CASSDPVWQAQYSNQPQHF.

At least ten counts were recorded for this clonotype. The genes are TRBV20-1 and TRBJ2-7; the D is unclear. The V gene's germline CDR1 is DFQATT and CDR2 SNEGSKA (reference sequence). Trimming took off 4 bases at V and 4 bases at J, with 14 bases between the two ends. The CDR3 has 13 residues. The CDR3: CSAIATGRYEQYF. CDR3 DNA: TGCAGTGCTATAGCCACTGGACGGTACGAGCAGTACTTC.

This clonotype was recorded at least ten times. The chain uses TRBV28 and TRBJ2-7, with D tentatively TRBD1 (6 bases). Trimming removed 2 bases at V and 2 bases at J, with 7 bases between. Germline loops: CDR1 MDHEN, CDR2 SYDVKM. This CDR3 spans 13 amino acids. The CDR3 DNA sequence: TGTGCCAGCAGTTTACGGACAGCCTACGAGCAGTACTTC. This codes for CASSLRTAYEQYF.

This chain links TRBV29-1 with TRBJ1-2, with D hard to call. CDR1 is SQVTM, CDR2 ANQGSEA, per germline. This CDR3 spans 16 amino acids. Trimming stripped 1 base from V and 3 bases from J, with 18 bases between. Written as DNA, the CDR3 is TGCAGCGTTGAAGGCCCCGGCGTTGTCGGAGACTATGGCTACACCTTC. Protein: CSVEGPGVVGDYGYTF.

This clonotype was counted a few times. The rearrangement links TRBV29-1 to TRBJ1-2; D perhaps matches TRBD1 (5 bases). The germline V and J ends were trimmed by 3 bases and 0 bases, with 11 bases remaining between them. Germline assignment: CDR1 SQVTM and CDR2 ANQGSEA. The CDR3 is made up of 14 amino acids. In DNA form, the CDR3 reads TGCAGCGTTGAGTGGGACGGATCTAACTATGGCTACACCTTC. Translating it yields CSVEWDGSNYGYTF.

This clonotype has more than one count but fewer than ten. J is TRBJ2-7 and V is TRBV27; TRBD2 aligns across 7 bases. The germline V gene has CDR1 MNHEY and CDR2 SMNVEV (reference sequence). V dropped 5 bases and J dropped 1; count of bases not matched to a gene: 23. This CDR3 has 20 residues. Written as DNA, the CDR3 is TGTGCCAGCAGTCCCGATGGGGCGGGAGTTTTGATAAGCCAATCCTACGAGCAGTACTTC. This gives the protein CASSPDGAGVLISQSYEQYF.

V gene TRBV5-6 combines with J gene TRBJ1-5, with 9 bases fitting TRBD1. Germline V gives CDR1 SGHDT, CDR2 YYEEEE. CDR3 length: 16 amino acids. V gave up 4 bases and J gave up 0 bases; unmatched junction bases: 5. The DNA for the CDR3 is TGTGCCAGCAGCCTACAGGGGGCGAGTAGCAATCAGCCCCAGCATTTT. Translated, it gives CASSLQGASSNQPQHF.

In DNA form, the CDR3 reads TGTGCCAGCAGCCCAAAGCCAGGGATTCAAGAGACCCAGTACTTC. Protein: CASSPKPGIQETQYF. This chain joins TRBV9 and TRBJ2-5; TRBD1 might be the D (5 bases). Germline V CDR1 and CDR2: SGDLS, YYNGEE. This CDR3 spans 15 amino acids. V shed 4 bases and J shed 2 bases, with 15 bases lying between them.

This clonotype was seen repeatedly, ten times or more. V gene TRBV12-3 or TRBV12-4 combines with J gene TRBJ1-5; 9 nucleotides agree with TRBD1. With V trimmed by 2 bases and J by 0 bases, 5 bases remained unmatched. The CDR3 runs to 17 residues. The CDR3 nucleotides are TGTGCCAGCAGTTTATGGGACAGGGAATATAGCAATCAGCCCCAGCATTTT. Protein sequence: CASSLWDREYSNQPQHF.

This clonotype was detected ten times or more. The chain carries TRBV24-1 and TRBJ1-5; a weak D match, TRBD1 (6 bases). The CDR3 has 14 residues. CDR1 is KGHDR and CDR2 is SFDVKD in the germline V gene. Deletions cut 4 bases from V and 5 bases from J, with 11 bases between. The CDR3 region has the DNA TGTGCCACCAGTGAAGGGGGAGGGGATCAGCCCCAGCATTTT. Translating it yields CATSEGGGDQPQHF.

V and J are TRBV15 and TRBJ2-5; D possibly matches TRBD1 or TRBD2 (5 bases each). The germline V gene encodes CDR1 LNHNV and CDR2 YYDKDF (reference sequence). V was pared by 8 bases and J by 3 bases, with 13 bases between. The CDR3 consists of 13 residues. The DNA of the CDR3 is TGTGCCACCGGGGGAAGCCGGGAAGAGACCCAGTACTTC. Encoded protein: CATGGSREETQYF.

The chain links TRBV29-1 to TRBJ2-7, with D possibly called TRBD1 or TRBD2 (5 bases each). CDR1 SQVTM and CDR2 ANQGSEA come from the germline V gene. Trimming removed 1 base at V and 4 bases at J, with 14 bases between. This CDR3 spans 14 amino acids. The CDR3 nucleotides are TGCAGCGTTGAAGCCTCACCGGGGCCTTACGAGCAGTACTTC. Residues: CSVEASPGPYEQYF.

The chain links TRBV5-1 to TRBJ1-1; 9 nucleotides agree with TRBD1. The CDR3 sequence is 15 residues long. The V and J ends lost 0 bases and 5 bases, in that order; junction bases with no gene match: 5. Germline V lookup: CDR1 SGHRS, CDR2 YFSETQ. CDR3 in amino acids: CASSLEQGARTEAFF. DNA of the CDR3: TGCGCCAGCAGCTTGGAACAGGGGGCGAGGACTGAAGCTTTCTTT.

This clonotype has a single count. The J gene is TRBJ2-2, the V gene TRBV29-1; D is perhaps TRBD2 (6 bases). V was cut by 6 bases and J by 5 bases, with 16 bases left in between. The CDR3 contains 14 residues. CDR1 and CDR2 from the germline V gene are SQVTM and ANQGSEA. CDR3 sequence (DNA): TGCAGCGTGTGGGGACTGAGAGGGACCGGGGAGCTGTTTTTT. This encodes CSVWGLRGTGELFF.